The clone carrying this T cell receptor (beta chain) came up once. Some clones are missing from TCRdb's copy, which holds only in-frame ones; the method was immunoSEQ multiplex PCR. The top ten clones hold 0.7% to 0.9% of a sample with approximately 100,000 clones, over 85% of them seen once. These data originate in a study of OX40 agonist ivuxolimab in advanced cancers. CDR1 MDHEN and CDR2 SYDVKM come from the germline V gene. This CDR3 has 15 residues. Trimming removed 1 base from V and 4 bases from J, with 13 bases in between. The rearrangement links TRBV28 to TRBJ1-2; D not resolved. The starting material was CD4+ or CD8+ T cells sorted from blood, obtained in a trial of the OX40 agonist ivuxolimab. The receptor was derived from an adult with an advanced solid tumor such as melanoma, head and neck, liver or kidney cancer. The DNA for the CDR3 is TGTGCCAGCAGTTTATTGGTGGGAGGCGGCTATGGCTACACCTTC. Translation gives CASSLLVGGGYGYTF.